These T cell receptor beta chains were read from a single sample in a study of cytomegalovirus exposure and HLA in healthy donors. Repertoires were generated with immunoSEQ multiplex PCR, while TCRdb's copy carries only in-frame clones and drops some. The table lists roughly 77,000 clones, over 65% of them singletons. The sequenced sample was PBMCs. These receptors originate from a man aged 40-55 years in good health and CMV-seronegative. Both conserved end residues are part of each CDR3. D genes are given only for firm matches. Expanded clones are given a class, and other clones once, few, many or no size at all.

15	TRBV7-9	NA	NA	TRBJ2-7	CASSPPGGRSYEQYF	TGTGCCAGCAGCCCCCCCGGGGGTCGTTCCTACGAGCAGTACTTC
14	TRBV6-6	NA	NA	TRBJ2-7	CASLPWEDSYEQYF	TGTGCCAGCCTTCCCTGGGAGGACTCCTACGAGCAGTACTTC
16	TRBV7-2	TRBD2	NA	TRBJ2-3	CASSLGLAGDPDTQYF	TGTGCCAGCAGCCTCGGACTAGCGGGAGATCCAGATACGCAGTATTTT
18	TRBV6-9	TRBD1	NA	TRBJ2-7	CASSYWGTGTGYTYEQYF	TGTGCCAGCAGTTATTGGGGGACCGGGACAGGGTACACCTACGAGCAGTACTTC
16	TRBV28	NA	NA	TRBJ2-5	CASSFPGFQGGETQYF	TGTGCCAGCAGTTTCCCGGGATTTCAAGGGGGAGAGACCCAGTACTTC
13	TRBV29-1	NA	NA	TRBJ2-7	CSVVPGGAGEQYF	TGCAGCGTTGTCCCGGGGGGCGCGGGGGAGCAGTACTTC
15	TRBV28	NA	few	TRBJ1-2	CASSPTGTQDYGYTF	TGTGCCAGCAGCCCAACCGGGACACAAGACTATGGCTACACCTTC
16	TRBV27	NA	NA	TRBJ1-1	CASSLYSSSGDTEAFF	TGTGCCAGCAGTTTATACTCTTCGTCCGGGGACACTGAAGCTTTCTTT
14	TRBV9	NA	NA	TRBJ2-6	CASSVAPGANVLTF	TGTGCCAGCAGCGTAGCTCCTGGGGCCAACGTCCTGACTTTC
17	TRBV7-2	TRBD1	NA	TRBJ2-6	CASSFTGASSGANVLTF	TGTGCCAGCAGCTTTACAGGGGCCAGCTCTGGGGCCAACGTCCTGACTTTC
16	TRBV14	NA	NA	TRBJ2-7	CASSQDPGHRSYEQYF	TGTGCCAGCAGCCAAGATCCGGGACACAGATCTTACGAGCAGTACTTC
14	TRBV28	TRBD1	NA	TRBJ1-4	CASRLTGAREKLFF	TGTGCCAGCAGGTTGACAGGGGCCCGGGAAAAACTGTTTTTT
17	TRBV29-1	NA	NA	TRBJ2-2	CSVGGGSEAWVSGGLFF	TGCAGCGTCGGAGGAGGGTCGGAGGCGTGGGTATCGGGCGGGCTGTTTTTT
15	TRBV7-8	NA	NA	TRBJ2-7	CASSFRLGAYYEQYF	TGTGCCAGCAGCTTCCGACTTGGGGCTTACTACGAGCAGTACTTC
11	TRBV6-1	NA	few	TRBJ2-7	CASSDFYEQYF	TGTGCCAGCAGTGACTTCTACGAGCAGTACTTC
15	TRBV6-5	NA	NA	TRBJ2-3	CASSYFQGRADTQYF	TGTGCCAGCAGTTACTTCCAGGGGAGGGCAGATACGCAGTATTTT
12	TRBV7-9	NA	few	TRBJ1-2	CASSPSIGGYTF	TGTGCCAGCAGCCCTAGTATTGGGGGCTACACCTTC
15	TRBV28	NA	NA	TRBJ1-5	CASSSLRGTNQPQHF	TGTGCCAGCAGTTCCCTCCGGGGGACCAATCAGCCCCAGCATTTT
14	TRBV19	TRBD1	few	TRBJ1-2	CASSQTGGAGGYTF	TGTGCCAGTAGTCAAACAGGGGGCGCCGGTGGCTACACCTTC
16	TRBV5-6	TRBD2	few	TRBJ2-1	CASSLERSGAYNEQFF	TGTGCCAGCAGCTTGGAGCGTAGCGGGGCCTACAATGAGCAGTTCTTC
17	TRBV21-1	NA	NA	TRBJ2-2	CASSISRLAENTGELFF	TGTGCCAGCAGCATTTCCAGACTAGCGGAGAACACCGGGGAGCTGTTTTTT
16	TRBV15	TRBD1	NA	TRBJ1-2	CATSRADRVVRYGYTF	TGTGCCACCAGCAGAGCCGACAGGGTTGTTAGGTATGGCTACACCTTC
16	TRBV28	NA	NA	TRBJ2-2	CASSFLVGSNTGELFF	TGTGCCAGCAGTTTTTTGGTCGGGTCGAACACCGGGGAGCTGTTTTTT
13	TRBV28	TRBD2	NA	TRBJ2-7	CASRTSGKYEQYF	TGTGCCAGCAGGACTAGCGGGAAATACGAGCAGTACTTC
16	TRBV5-1	TRBD2	NA	TRBJ2-7	CASSLGLAGPPYEQYF	TGCGCCAGCAGCTTGGGACTAGCGGGCCCCCCCTACGAGCAGTACTTC
18	TRBV14	TRBD2	NA	TRBJ2-7	CASSLRTGIAGVPDEQYF	TGTGCCAGCAGCCTAAGGACAGGAATAGCGGGGGTGCCTGACGAGCAGTACTTC
17	TRBV27	TRBD1	NA	TRBJ1-5	CASRPGTGLGNNQPQHF	TGTGCCAGCAGACCAGGGACAGGGCTGGGGAACAATCAGCCCCAGCATTTT
18	TRBV4-1	TRBD1	NA	TRBJ2-7	CASSRLRAGTGSPYEQYF	TGCGCCAGCAGCCGGCTTAGAGCTGGGACAGGGAGCCCCTACGAGCAGTACTTC
18	TRBV2	NA	NA	TRBJ1-5	CASSDQPGQAYSNQPQHF	TGTGCCAGCAGTGATCAACCTGGGCAGGCATATAGCAATCAGCCCCAGCATTTT
16	TRBV7-2	TRBD2	NA	TRBJ2-5	CASSLARAGGGETQYF	TGTGCCAGCAGCTTAGCGCGCGCGGGAGGGGGAGAGACCCAGTACTTC
15	TRBV30	NA	NA	TRBJ1-2	CAWSVPLGARYGYTF	TGTGCCTGGAGTGTACCATTGGGGGCGAGGTATGGCTACACCTTC
14	TRBV30	NA	NA	TRBJ1-2	CAWLERKTGYGYTF	TGTGCCTGGCTCGAACGAAAGACAGGCTATGGCTACACCTTC
15	TRBV30	TRBD1	few	TRBJ2-7	CAWTLPGTEGYEQYF	TGTGCCTGGACCCTGCCCGGGACAGAAGGGTACGAGCAGTACTTC
14	TRBV5-1	TRBD2	NA	TRBJ2-7	CASSLGLAGAEQYF	TGCGCCAGCAGCCTAGGACTAGCGGGAGCTGAGCAGTACTTC
17	TRBV5-1	NA	NA	TRBJ2-5	CASSLYPLLGIRKTQYF	TGCGCCAGCAGCTTGTATCCGTTACTAGGGATAAGGAAGACCCAGTACTTC
13	TRBV7-8	TRBD2	NA	TRBJ2-4	CASQVGREGIQYF	TGTGCCTCCCAGGTGGGCAGGGAGGGGATTCAGTACTTC
17	TRBV5-1	TRBD2	NA	TRBJ2-1	CASSLGSGSGLFDEQFF	TGCGCCAGCAGCTTGGGGAGCGGGAGCGGCTTATTCGATGAGCAGTTCTTC
13	TRBV28	NA	few	TRBJ2-6	CASRGAGANVLTF	TGTGCCAGCAGGGGAGCTGGGGCCAACGTCCTGACTTTC
13	TRBV5-1	TRBD1	NA	TRBJ2-7	CASSFSGGYEQYF	TGCGCCAGCAGCTTCTCAGGGGGCTACGAGCAGTACTTC
16	TRBV5-5	NA	NA	TRBJ2-7	CASSVGGRTDLYEQYF	TGTGCCAGCAGCGTGGGGGGCAGGACAGATCTCTACGAGCAGTACTTC
15	TRBV30	TRBD1	NA	TRBJ1-1	CAWSVPRTGKGEAFF	TGTGCCTGGAGTGTACCAAGGACAGGGAAGGGTGAAGCTTTCTTT
12	TRBV30	NA	NA	TRBJ1-6	CAWSVQGQNQFF	TGTGCCTGGAGTGTACAGGGACAAAATCAATTCTTT
13	TRBV5-1	NA	NA	TRBJ2-5	CASSLVLEETQYF	TGCGCCAGCAGCTTGGTGTTGGAGGAGACCCAGTACTTC
12	TRBV6-6	TRBD1	NA	TRBJ2-3	CASRGQLDTQYF	TGTGCCAGCAGGGGACAGTTAGATACGCAGTATTTT
16	TRBV27	TRBD1	NA	TRBJ2-1	CASSWQGQGAYNEQFF	TGTGCCAGCAGTTGGCAGGGACAGGGGGCCTACAATGAGCAGTTCTTC
13	TRBV27	NA	NA	TRBJ1-1	CASSSQQGWEAFF	TGTGCCAGCAGTTCTCAACAGGGTTGGGAAGCTTTCTTT
14	TRBV9	NA	few	TRBJ1-3	CASSYDSSGNTIYF	TGTGCCAGCAGCTATGATAGTTCTGGAAACACCATATATTTT
16	TRBV27	NA	NA	TRBJ2-7	CASSLSGGRAFYEQYF	TGTGCCAGCAGTTTATCCGGCGGGCGGGCTTTCTACGAGCAGTACTTC
15	TRBV18	TRBD1	NA	TRBJ1-1	CASSSGGDRRTEAFF	TGTGCCAGCTCATCAGGAGGGGACAGGCGCACTGAAGCTTTCTTT
16	TRBV27	TRBD2	NA	TRBJ2-3	CASSFSGSLNTDTQYF	TGTGCCAGCAGCTTCAGCGGGAGTTTGAATACGGATACGCAGTATTTT
17	TRBV7-9	NA	NA	TRBJ1-2	CATDPSFLVAGNYGYTF	TGTGCCACCGACCCTTCTTTTTTAGTGGCCGGGAACTATGGCTACACCTTC
14	TRBV6-5	TRBD2	NA	TRBJ2-7	CASSVGGRGSEQYF	TGTGCCAGCAGTGTGGGCGGGAGGGGGAGCGAGCAGTACTTC
16	TRBV15	TRBD1	NA	TRBJ1-5	CATRRTGGFSNQPQHF	TGTGCCACCAGAAGGACAGGGGGATTTAGCAATCAGCCCCAGCATTTT
13	TRBV28	NA	NA	TRBJ1-5	CASDIRSNQPQHF	TGTGCCAGCGACATAAGGAGCAATCAGCCCCAGCATTTT
15	TRBV5-6	TRBD1	NA	TRBJ1-2	CASSRSGQLNYGYTF	TGTGCCAGCAGCCGGTCGGGACAGCTAAACTATGGCTACACCTTC
18	TRBV27	TRBD1	NA	TRBJ2-2	CASSSRTGAINRDGELFF	TGTGCCAGCAGTTCCAGGACAGGGGCGATTAATAGGGACGGGGAGCTGTTTTTT
15	TRBV5-1	NA	NA	TRBJ2-5	CASSGNQATYETQYF	TGCGCCAGCAGCGGTAATCAAGCAACCTACGAGACCCAGTACTTC
17	TRBV4-3	NA	NA	TRBJ1-3	CASSQHSGQHSGNTIYF	TGCGCCAGCAGCCAACATTCCGGACAGCACTCTGGAAACACCATATATTTT
17	TRBV28	NA	NA	TRBJ2-5	CASSLGFSRGREETQYF	TGTGCCAGCAGTCTAGGGTTCAGTAGGGGCAGAGAAGAGACCCAGTACTTC
13	TRBV6-5	NA	NA	TRBJ2-7	CASSRDTAYEQYF	TGTGCCAGCAGTCGGGACACCGCTTACGAGCAGTACTTC